This T cell receptor (beta chain) stems from a study of blood T cell repertoires in COVID-19. Across the study: Sites across the United States, Italy and Spain contributed samples from acute and convalescent COVID-19. T cells, B-cell-depleted T cells, or PBMCs provided the cDNA or gDNA that served as material.

Original processing notes: Estimates of nucleated cell counts were drawn from the amplification of reference gene primers. Method: immunoSEQ multiplex PCR; TCRdb's copy keeps in-frame clones and lacks some. V, J and clone size are those of that table, while D and trimming were read from the DNA. In the table there are 170,000 or so clones, around 84% of which are singletons. The CDR3 is 17 amino acids. The trim removed 7 bases at V and 3 bases at J, leaving 15 bases unmatched. Germline loops: CDR1 LNHDA, CDR2 SQIVND (reference sequence). This clonotype originated in a man aged 45-65 years with active or convalescent COVID-19. The gene calls are TRBV19 and TRBJ1-3; 7 bases fit TRBD1. What was sequenced was peripheral blood. For the CDR3, the DNA is TGTGCCAGTAATTTGAGGCGCCCAGGGGGAGGTGGAAACACCATATATTTT. This gives the protein CASNLRRPGGGGNTIYF.